What follows are 29 T cell receptor beta chains derived from one specimen sequenced in a study of blood T cell repertoires in COVID-19. The data were produced by immunoSEQ multiplex PCR, yet TCRdb's version contains in-frame clones alone and is incomplete. Of about 220,000 clones listed, around 87% are singletons. The sample comprised PBMCs or T cells enriched from blood (not recorded which). Receptor source: a man younger than 45 who had been exposed to COVID-19.

This chain joins TRBV6-2 or TRBV6-3 and TRBJ1-1; a weak D match, TRBD1 (5 bases). Trimming took off 5 bases at V and 6 bases at J, with 13 bases between the two ends. In germline, CDR1 is MNHEY, CDR2 SVGEGT. The length of the CDR3 is 13 residues. The CDR3 sequence is CASSVGGLAEAFF. CDR3 DNA: TGTGCCAGCAGTGTGGGGGGATTGGCTGAAGCTTTCTTT.

The sample holds one count of this clone. The V and J genes are TRBV5-3 and TRBJ2-2; tentative D call: TRBD2 (6 bases). TRBV5-3 is an ORF, with its function uncertain. The length of the CDR3 is 17 residues. Trimming shortened V by 4 bases and J by 6 bases, and 22 bases separated the two germline ends. CDR3 nucleotide sequence: TGTGCCAGAAGCCTATTGGGTGCGGGACCGGGGGCCGGGGAGCTGTTTTTT. Residues: CARSLLGAGPGAGELFF.

The chain joins TRBV6-5 to TRBJ1-6, with a weak D call TRBD1 (5 bases). From germline, CDR1 is MNHEY and CDR2 SVGAGI. The CDR3 is 14 residues long. Trimming pared 5 bases from V and 7 bases from J, leaving 12 bases between. The CDR3 region is CASSSRDLNSPLHF. CDR3 sequence (DNA): TGTGCCAGCAGTAGCCGGGACTTAAATTCACCCCTCCACTTT.

The CDR3 loop reads CASSTYTGTGTSPLHF. The CDR3 DNA sequence: TGTGCCAGTAGTACCTATACCGGGACAGGGACTTCACCCCTCCACTTT. V gene TRBV19 combines with J gene TRBJ1-6; 9 nucleotides match TRBD1. The CDR3 is made up of 16 amino acids. With 4 bases clipped from V and 9 bases from J, the junction kept 10 bases outside the gene matches. Germline V lookup: CDR1 LNHDA, CDR2 SQIVND (reference sequence).

The chain recombines TRBV2 with TRBJ1-2; 7 nucleotides agree with TRBD1. The germline V gene encodes CDR1 SNHLY and CDR2 FYNNEI. CDR3 length equals 13 residues. The V gene end was trimmed by 8 bases and the J gene end by 4 bases; junction bases not matched to a gene: 7. CDR3 in DNA: TGTGCCAGCCTTAAGGGACAGCTCTATGGCTACACCTTC. It translates to CASLKGQLYGYTF. The entire variable domain, with the rest obtained from reference TRBV2 and TRBJ1-2, is as follows: EPEVTQTPSHQVTQMGQEVILRCVPISNHLYFYWYRQILGQKVEFLVSFYNNEISEKSEIFDDQFSVERPDGSNFTLKIRSTKLEDSAMYFCASLKGQLYGYTFGSGTRLTVV.

The J gene is TRBJ2-1, the V gene TRBV2, with TRBD2 identical over 9 bases. Germline V gene sequence: CDR1 SNHLY, CDR2 FYNNEI. J was trimmed by 9 bases and V by 3 bases; bases with no gene match: 6. This CDR3 contains 14 residues. The CDR3 DNA reads TGTGCCAGCAGTGAGGCGGGGGGGCCGGGTGAGCAGTTCTTC. Translated: CASSEAGGPGEQFF.

This clone was recorded once. The chain couples TRBV4-1 to TRBJ1-1, with TRBD1 matching over 7 bases. The germline V gene has CDR1 MGHRA and CDR2 YSYEKL. Unmatched junction bases numbered 5, after V lost 4 bases and J lost 0 bases. This CDR3 is 15 amino acids long. As DNA, the CDR3 is TGCGCCAGCAGCCGGACAGGACTCATGAACACTGAAGCTTTCTTT. Its translation: CASSRTGLMNTEAFF.

The chain employs TRBV5-5 and TRBJ2-7; 8 bases are a match to TRBD1. The junction had 8 bases not matched to a gene; V was cut back by 4 bases and J by 2 bases. This CDR3 has 15 amino acids. CDR1 is SGHKS and CDR2 is YYEKEE in the germline V gene (reference sequence). The CDR3 DNA reads TGTGCCAGCAGCGTTGGGACAGGTATCCCCTACGAGCAGTACTTC. Its protein product is CASSVGTGIPYEQYF.

The chain employs TRBV2 and TRBJ2-1, with 7 bases aligning to TRBD2. Trimming at V came to 7 bases and at J to 0 bases, leaving 9 bases not matched to a gene. In germline, CDR1 is SNHLY, CDR2 FYNNEI. CDR3 length equals 16 residues. Here the CDR3 reads CASTLAGTTSYNEQFF. Written as DNA, the CDR3 is TGTGCCAGCACTTTGGCCGGGACTACCTCCTACAATGAGCAGTTCTTC.

The chain couples TRBV4-1 to TRBJ2-3; TRBD2 agrees at 8 bases. With V trimmed by 4 bases and J by 6 bases, 12 bases remained unmatched. The CDR3 totals 16 residues. The germline V gene has CDR1 MGHRA and CDR2 YSYEKL. CDR3 sequence reads: CASSPRMAGGLDTQYF. CDR3 nucleotide sequence: TGCGCCAGCAGCCCCCGGATGGCGGGGGGCCTCGATACGCAGTATTTT.

The chain is built from TRBV3-1 (or the pseudogene TRBV3-2) and TRBJ1-2, with unresolved D. V lost 1 base and J lost 4, with 7 bases in between. The CDR3 contains 13 residues. From germline, CDR1 is LGHDT and CDR2 YNNKEL (reference sequence). CDR3 sequence: CASSQVGPYGYTF. The CDR3 region has the DNA TGTGCCAGCAGCCAAGTTGGGCCCTATGGCTACACCTTC.

The chain carries TRBV18 and TRBJ1-2; D gene unclear. The CDR3 runs 18 residues. V was trimmed by 2 bases and J by 3 bases, leaving 22 bases between them. Looked up from germline, CDR1 is KGHSH and CDR2 is LQKENI. The CDR3 nucleotides read TGTGCCAGCTCACCAACCAGTACAGACTATCACTCCTACTATGGCTACACCTTC. Protein sequence: CASSPTSTDYHSYYGYTF.

The chain recombines TRBV21-1 with TRBJ2-7; TRBD2, as called in the table, went unchecked against the DNA. TRBV21-1 is annotated as a pseudogene. The CDR3 totals 17 residues. Here the CDR3 reads CASSKWSERGPHLEQYF. In DNA, the CDR3 is TGTGCCAGCAGCAAATGGTCGGAGCGGGGGCCCCATCTCGAGCAGTACTTC.

The chain couples TRBV20-1 to TRBJ1-3; possible D gene TRBD1, 6 bases. The germline CDR1 and CDR2 sequences are DFQATT and SNEGSKA (reference sequence). Trimming stripped 3 bases from V and 4 bases from J, with 13 bases between. The CDR3 spans 14 residues. CDR3 loop: CSASRGARGNTIYF. The CDR3 nucleotides read TGCAGTGCTAGTCGGGGGGCTAGAGGAAACACCATATATTTT.

This chain links TRBV5-4 with TRBJ2-7; 7 nucleotides agree with TRBD1. Trimming took 2 bases from V and 0 from J; bases not matched to a gene: 5. This CDR3 is 15 amino acids long. Germline assignment: CDR1 SGHNT and CDR2 YYREEE (reference sequence). CDR3 nucleotides: TGTGCCAGCAGCTTCCCGACAGGGAGCTCCTACGAGCAGTACTTC. Translating it yields CASSFPTGSSYEQYF. Looking up the rest from reference TRBV5-4 and TRBJ2-7 gives the full variable domain: ETGVTQSPTHLIKTRGQQVTLRCSSQSGHNTVSWYQQALGQGPQFIFQYYREEENGRGNFPPRFSGLQFPNYSSELNVNALELDDSALYLCASSFPTGSSYEQYFGPGTRLTVT.

The gene calls are TRBV5-6 and TRBJ2-2; 7 positions agree with TRBD2. Trimming at V came to 0 bases and at J to 4 bases, leaving 6 bases not matched to a gene. In germline, CDR1 is SGHDT, CDR2 YYEEEE. This CDR3 is built from 16 residues. The CDR3 DNA is TGTGCCAGCAGCTTGGTCAGGGAGGGACCCACCGGGGAGCTGTTTTTT. It encodes CASSLVREGPTGELFF.

The genes are TRBV29-1 and TRBJ2-3; D might be TRBD2 (6 bases). V lost 2 bases to trimming and J lost 3 bases, with 12 bases between them. The germline V gene has CDR1 SQVTM and CDR2 ANQGSEA. The CDR3 loop spans 14 amino acids. The DNA for the CDR3 is TGCAGCGTTGAAATGGTGGCGGGGACAGATACGCAGTATTTT. Translating gives CSVEMVAGTDTQYF.

J is TRBJ1-3 and V is TRBV5-6; TRBD1 aligns across 8 bases. CDR1 is SGHDT, CDR2 YYEEEE, per germline. V was clipped by 5 bases and J by 0 bases; unmatched bases: 10. CDR3 size: 17 residues. In DNA form, the CDR3 reads TGTGCCAGCAGGCCCGTATTGGGACAGGACTCTGGAAACACCATATATTTT. It encodes CASRPVLGQDSGNTIYF.

The rearrangement links TRBV12-3 or TRBV12-4 to TRBJ2-1, with 12 bases that match TRBD2. The trim removed 2 bases at V and 15 bases at J, leaving 5 bases unmatched. The CDR3 contains 13 residues. The DNA of the CDR3 is TGTGCCAGCAGTTTATCGCTAGCGGGGGGGCCGTTCTTC. Protein: CASSLSLAGGPFF.

The chain recombines TRBV7-2 with TRBJ1-3; 10 nucleotides agree with TRBD1. The CDR3 runs 16 residues. The J segment lost 6 bases and the V segment lost 3 bases, leaving 8 bases of the junction unmatched. Germline CDR1 and CDR2: SGHTA and FQGNSA. CDR3 nucleotide sequence: TGTGCCAGCAGCTTGAGGTCGACAGGGGGCGAAAACACCATATATTTT. Protein product: CASSLRSTGGENTIYF. Based on the CDR3 plus reference TRBV7-2 and TRBJ1-3, the full variable domain is GAGVSQSPSNKVTEKGKDVELRCDPISGHTALYWYRQSLGQGLEFLIYFQGNSAPDKSGLPSDRFSAERTGGSVSTLTIQRTQQEDSAVYLCASSLRSTGGENTIYFGEGSWLTVV.

The chain uses TRBV7-6 and TRBJ1-3, with 8 bases identical to TRBD1. Trimming took 2 bases from V and 3 from J; bases not matched to a gene: 3. The CDR3 covers 15 residues. Germline assignment: CDR1 SGHVS and CDR2 FNYEAQ. The CDR3 loop reads CASSLQGAGGNTIYF. The CDR3 DNA reads as TGTGCCAGCAGCTTACAGGGGGCTGGTGGAAACACCATATATTTT. The whole variable domain, remainder taken from reference TRBV7-6 and TRBJ1-3, is GAGVSQSPRYKVTKRGQDVALRCDPISGHVSLYWYRQALGQGPEFLTYFNYEAQQDKSGLPNDRFSAERPEGSISTLTIQRTEQRDSAMYRCASSLQGAGGNTIYFGEGSWLTVV.

In this sample, this clone turned up a few times. The chain links TRBV5-4 to TRBJ2-2; 8 nucleotides line up with TRBD1. V was clipped by 3 bases and J by 0 bases; unmatched bases: 1. Looked up from germline, CDR1 is SGHNT and CDR2 is YYREEE (reference sequence). The CDR3 contains 15 residues. The CDR3 here is CASSWTGPNTGELFF. The CDR3 coding sequence is TGTGCCAGCAGCTGGACAGGGCCGAACACCGGGGAGCTGTTTTTT.

The CDR3 DNA is TGTGCCAGCATTGCGGGCGCTGGAACTGAAGCTTTCTTT. It specifies CASIAGAGTEAFF. The rearrangement uses TRBV7-9 and TRBJ1-1; D gene unclear. The CDR3 extends over 13 amino acids. The germline V gene has CDR1 SEHNR and CDR2 FQNEAQ (reference sequence). The germline V and J ends were trimmed by 7 bases and 5 bases, with 14 bases remaining between them.

The rearrangement joins TRBV7-6 to TRBJ2-5; the match to TRBD2 covers 15 bases. The CDR3 extends over 16 amino acids. V gave up 0 bases and J gave up 4 bases; unmatched junction bases: 0. The germline CDR1 and CDR2 sequences are SGHVS and FNYEAQ. The CDR3 region has the DNA TGTGCCAGCAGCTTAGCGGGACTAGCGGGGGGAGAGACCCAGTACTTC. Its protein product is CASSLAGLAGGETQYF.

This clone was recorded a few times. CDR3 coding DNA: TGCAGCGTTGAGGTCGGGGGGGCCAGCACTGAAGCTTTCTTT. Its protein product is CSVEVGGASTEAFF. V gene TRBV29-1 combines with J gene TRBJ1-1; maybe TRBD1 (6 bases). CDR3 size: 14 residues. V lost 3 bases to trimming and J lost 4 bases, with 15 bases between them. The germline CDR1 and CDR2 sequences are SQVTM and ANQGSEA.

This chain joins TRBV25-1 and TRBJ2-5, with 12 nucleotides matching TRBD1. V lost 1 base and J lost 4; bases outside the gene matches: 4. CDR3 length: 16 residues. The germline V gene has CDR1 MGHDK and CDR2 SYGVNS. For the CDR3, the DNA is TGTGCCAGCAGTGAATGGGACAGGGGGCTTTTAGAGACCCAGTACTTC. Protein product: CASSEWDRGLLETQYF.

This chain links TRBV29-1 with TRBJ2-2; 12 bases fit TRBD1. Losses at the gene ends were 5 bases for V and 7 bases for J; bases not matched to a gene: 5. Germline values: CDR1 SQVTM, CDR2 ANQGSEA. The CDR3 length is 14 residues. CDR3 region: CSVMGQGAGGELFF. The CDR3 DNA sequence: TGCAGCGTTATGGGACAGGGGGCCGGCGGGGAGCTGTTTTTT.

The rearrangement joins TRBV19 to TRBJ1-5, with TRBD1 matching over 7 bases. The CDR3 consists of 14 residues. Trimming at V came to 6 bases and at J to 2 bases, leaving 4 bases not matched to a gene. In germline, CDR1 is LNHDA, CDR2 SQIVND (reference sequence). In DNA form, the CDR3 reads TGTGCCAGTAGCCTTGACAGGGGCAATCAGCCCCAGCATTTT. It specifies CASSLDRGNQPQHF.

The chain links TRBV25-1 to TRBJ2-7; no firm D call. V gave up 4 bases and J gave up 7 bases, with 14 bases separating them. CDR3 length equals 13 residues. From germline, CDR1 is MGHDK and CDR2 SYGVNS. The CDR3 here is CASSGLRSTEQYF. CDR3 coding DNA: TGTGCCAGCAGTGGCCTGAGATCTACGGAGCAGTACTTC.